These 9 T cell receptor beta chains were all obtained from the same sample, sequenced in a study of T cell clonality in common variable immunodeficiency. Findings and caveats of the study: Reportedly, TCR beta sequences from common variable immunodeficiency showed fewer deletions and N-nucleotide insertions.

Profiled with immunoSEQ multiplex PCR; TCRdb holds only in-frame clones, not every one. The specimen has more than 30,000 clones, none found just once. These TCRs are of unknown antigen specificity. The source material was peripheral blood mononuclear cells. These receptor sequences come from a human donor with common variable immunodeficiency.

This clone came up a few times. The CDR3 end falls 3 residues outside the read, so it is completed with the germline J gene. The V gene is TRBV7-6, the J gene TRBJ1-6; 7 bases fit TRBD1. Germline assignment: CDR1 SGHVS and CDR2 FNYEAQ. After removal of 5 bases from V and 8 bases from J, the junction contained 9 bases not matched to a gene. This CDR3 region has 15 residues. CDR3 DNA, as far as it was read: TGTGCCAGCAGCCAGACAGGGTTTAGCGATTCACCC. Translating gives CASSQTGFSDSP. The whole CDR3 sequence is CASSQTGFSDSPLHF.

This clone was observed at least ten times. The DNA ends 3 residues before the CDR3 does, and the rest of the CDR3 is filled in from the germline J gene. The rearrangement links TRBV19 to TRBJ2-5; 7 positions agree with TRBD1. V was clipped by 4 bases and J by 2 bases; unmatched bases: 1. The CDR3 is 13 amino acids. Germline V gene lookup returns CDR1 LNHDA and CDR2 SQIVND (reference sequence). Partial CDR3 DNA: TGTGCCAGTAGTAGGGGACAGCAAGAGACC. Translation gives CASSRGQQET. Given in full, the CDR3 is CASSRGQQETQYF.

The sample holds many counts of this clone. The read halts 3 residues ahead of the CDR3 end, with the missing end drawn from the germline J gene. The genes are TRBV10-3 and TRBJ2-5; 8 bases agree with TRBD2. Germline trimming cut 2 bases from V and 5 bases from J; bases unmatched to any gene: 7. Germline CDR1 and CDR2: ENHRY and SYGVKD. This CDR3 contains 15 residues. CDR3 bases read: TGTGCCATCAGTGAGGTCGTGCGGGAGGCGGAGACC. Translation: CAISEVVREAET. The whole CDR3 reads CAISEVVREAETQYF.

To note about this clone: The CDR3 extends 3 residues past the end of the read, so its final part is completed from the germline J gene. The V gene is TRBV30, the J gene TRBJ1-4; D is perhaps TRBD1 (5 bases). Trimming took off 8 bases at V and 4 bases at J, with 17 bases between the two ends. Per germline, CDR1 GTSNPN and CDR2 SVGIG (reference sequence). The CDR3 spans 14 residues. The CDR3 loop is CASSPRANNEKLFF. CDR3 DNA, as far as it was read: TGTGCCAGTAGTCCCAGGGCCAATAATGAAAAA.

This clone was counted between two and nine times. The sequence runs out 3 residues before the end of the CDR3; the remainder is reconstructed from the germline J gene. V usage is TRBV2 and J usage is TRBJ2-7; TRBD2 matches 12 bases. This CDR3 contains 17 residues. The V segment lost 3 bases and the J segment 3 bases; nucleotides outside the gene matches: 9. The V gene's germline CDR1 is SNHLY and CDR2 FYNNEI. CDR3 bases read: TGTGCCAGCAGTGAGTCACTAGCGGGAGGATTCCTCTACGAG. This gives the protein CASSESLAGGFLYE. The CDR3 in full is CASSESLAGGFLYEQYF.

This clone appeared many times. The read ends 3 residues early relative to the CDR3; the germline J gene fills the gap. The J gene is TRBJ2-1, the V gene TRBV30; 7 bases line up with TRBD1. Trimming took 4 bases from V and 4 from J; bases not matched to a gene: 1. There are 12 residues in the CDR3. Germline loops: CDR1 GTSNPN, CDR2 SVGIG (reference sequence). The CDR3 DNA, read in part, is TGTGCCTGGAACAGGGGATACAATGAG. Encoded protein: CAWNRGYNE. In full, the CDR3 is CAWNRGYNEQFF.

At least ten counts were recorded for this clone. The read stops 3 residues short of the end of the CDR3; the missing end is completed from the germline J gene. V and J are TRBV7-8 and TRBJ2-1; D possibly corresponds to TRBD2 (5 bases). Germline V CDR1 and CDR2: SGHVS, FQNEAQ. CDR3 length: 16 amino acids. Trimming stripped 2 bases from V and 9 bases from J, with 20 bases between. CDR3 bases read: TGTGCCAGCAGCTTAATAGCTGCGAGCTTCGGGGTTGAG. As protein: CASSLIAASFGVE. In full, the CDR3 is CASSLIAASFGVEQFF.

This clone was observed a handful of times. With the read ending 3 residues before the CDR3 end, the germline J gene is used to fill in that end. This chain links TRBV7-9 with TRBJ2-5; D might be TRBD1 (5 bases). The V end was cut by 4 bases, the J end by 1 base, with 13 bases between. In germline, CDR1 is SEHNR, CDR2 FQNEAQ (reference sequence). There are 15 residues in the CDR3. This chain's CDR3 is CASSSRQRIQETQYF. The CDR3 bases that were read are TGTGCCAGCAGCTCACGACAGAGGATCCAAGAGACC.

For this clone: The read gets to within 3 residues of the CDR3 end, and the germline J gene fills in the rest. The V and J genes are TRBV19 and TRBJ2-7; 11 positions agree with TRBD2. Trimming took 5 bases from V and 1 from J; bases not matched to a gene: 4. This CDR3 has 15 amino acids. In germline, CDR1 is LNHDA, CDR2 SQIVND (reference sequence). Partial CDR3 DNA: TGTGCCAGTAGTGTGGGGACTAGCGGTTCCTACGAG. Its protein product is CASSVGTSGSYE. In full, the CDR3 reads CASSVGTSGSYEQYF. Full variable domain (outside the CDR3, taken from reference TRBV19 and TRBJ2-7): DGGITQSPKYLFRKEGQNVTLSCEQNLNHDAMYWYRQDPGQGLRLIYYSQIVNDFQKGDIAEGYSVSREKKESFPLTVTSAQKNPTAFYLCASSVGTSGSYEQYFGPGTRLTVT.